A selection of T cell receptor beta chains follows, all from one sample in a study of blood T cell repertoires in COVID-19. The assay was immunoSEQ multiplex PCR, and TCRdb's table has in-frame clones only and misses some. In the table there are about 490,000 clones, 80% to 90% of which are singletons. Specimen: peripheral blood. These receptor sequences come from a human donor in a cohort sampled during active COVID-19. CDR3s include the opening cysteine and the closing phenylalanine or tryptophan. The D gene is left open where the match is weak. The size entry is marked missing in some rows and otherwise reads once, few, many or a size class.

V	J	size	D	DNA	CDR3
TRBV9	TRBJ2-7	.	.	TGTGCCAGCAGCGTTGGGAGCCTTAACTCCTACGAGCAGTACTTC	CASSVGSLNSYEQYF
TRBV6-5	TRBJ2-5	.	TRBD2	TGTGCCAGCCTACGAGTAGCGGGAGAGGGGACCCAGTACTTC	CASLRVAGEGTQYF
TRBV27	TRBJ2-5	once	TRBD2	TGTGCCAGCAGCTCGAGCGGGACCCAAGAGACCCAGTACTTC	CASSSSGTQETQYF
TRBV7-2	TRBJ2-3	.	TRBD2	TGTGCCAGCAGCTTTTTGGGCAGCGGGAGTCCCTCAGATACGCAGTATTTT	CASSFLGSGSPSDTQYF
TRBV7-9	TRBJ1-1	.	TRBD1	TGTGCCAGCAGTCGACCAGCGGGGACAGGGAACACTGAAGCTTTCTTT	CASSRPAGTGNTEAFF
TRBV5-1	TRBJ1-2	.	TRBD1	TGCGCCAGCAGCTCGGACAGGGGTATATACTATGGCTACACCTTC	CASSSDRGIYYGYTF
TRBV6-5	TRBJ2-5	few	.	TGTGCCAGCAGGACAGTAGGGGAGACCCAGTACTTC	CASRTVGETQYF
TRBV19	TRBJ2-7	.	.	TGTGCCAGTACCCCGTCCACCACGAACAACTACGAGCAGTACTTC	CASTPSTTNNYEQYF
TRBV27	TRBJ2-2	.	TRBD2	TGTGCCAGCGGGGCGGGAGTCAACACCGGGGAGCTGTTTTTT	CASGAGVNTGELFF
TRBV28	TRBJ2-1	.	TRBD1	TGTGCCAGCAGTTTGACAGGGGTATACAATGAGCAGTTCTTC	CASSLTGVYNEQFF
TRBV6-2/TRBV6-3	TRBJ2-2	.	TRBD2	TGTGCCAGCAGTTACACGGTAGCGGGAGACACCGGGGAGCTGTTTTTT	CASSYTVAGDTGELFF
TRBV30	TRBJ1-5	.	.	TGTGCCTGGAGTGGGAGGGGTCAGCCCCAGCATTTT	CAWSGRGQPQHF
TRBV7-9	TRBJ1-4	.	TRBD1	TGTGCCAGCAGCTTAGAGGGGACAGGGAAGAATGAAAAACTGTTTTTT	CASSLEGTGKNEKLFF
TRBV3-1/TRBV3-2	TRBJ2-1	.	TRBD2	TGTGCCAGCAGCCCACGTAGCGGGAATGAGCAGTTCTTC	CASSPRSGNEQFF
TRBV5-4	TRBJ1-6	.	TRBD1	TGTGCCAGCAGCCCCCGGGACAGGGACAATTCACCCCTCCACTTT	CASSPRDRDNSPLHF
TRBV5-1	TRBJ2-5	.	TRBD2	TGCGCCAGCAGCTTGGCCCCAGCGGGAGCCACCCAAGAGACCCAGTACTTC	CASSLAPAGATQETQYF
TRBV27	TRBJ2-3	.	.	TGTGCCAGCAGTTTCGGGAGTTCCACAGATACGCAGTATTTT	CASSFGSSTDTQYF
TRBV30	TRBJ1-3	.	.	TGTGCCTGGAGTGATGGGCCGAACTCTGGAAACACCATATATTTT	CAWSDGPNSGNTIYF
TRBV28	TRBJ1-1	.	.	TGTGCCAGCGGCATTCTTAGGGGCTACACTGAAGCTTTCTTT	CASGILRGYTEAFF
TRBV5-1	TRBJ2-2	.	TRBD1	TGCGCCAGCAGCAGTAGACAGGGAAACACCGGGGAGCTGTTTTTT	CASSSRQGNTGELFF
TRBV19	TRBJ2-5	.	TRBD2	TGTGCCAGTAGTATGGGCCCTAGCGGGAGAGAGACCCAGTACTTC	CASSMGPSGRETQYF
TRBV5-1	TRBJ2-6	.	TRBD1	TGCGCCAGCAGCCGTGCAGGGACAGGGGAAGCCAACGTCCTGACTTTC	CASSRAGTGEANVLTF
TRBV7-8	TRBJ2-1	.	.	TGTGCCAGCAGCCCCCGAAGTGAGGGCCGAAATGAGCAGTTCTTC	CASSPRSEGRNEQFF
TRBV9	TRBJ1-1	.	.	TGTGCCAGCAGCCGACAGACGTTCAACACTGAAGCTTTCTTT	CASSRQTFNTEAFF
TRBV3-1/TRBV3-2	TRBJ2-5	few	.	TGTGCCAGCAGCCGTACTACTAACCCGGCCCAGACCCAGTACTTC	CASSRTTNPAQTQYF
TRBV18	TRBJ1-1	few	.	TGTGCCAGCTCACCACCGGCGGGTAGGAACACTGAAGCTTTCTTT	CASSPPAGRNTEAFF
TRBV5-5	TRBJ2-2	few	.	TGTGCCAGCAGCTCCCAGCTAGGGAACACCGGGGAGCTGTTTTTT	CASSSQLGNTGELFF
TRBV27	TRBJ2-7	.	TRBD2	TGTGCCAGCAGTTTGGGGGGGACTGGCTCCTACGAGCAGTACTTC	CASSLGGTGSYEQYF
TRBV27	TRBJ2-3	.	.	TGTGCCAGCAGTTCCCCGACTCGCACAGATACGCAGTATTTT	CASSSPTRTDTQYF
TRBV6-1	TRBJ2-1	.	TRBD2	TGTGCCAGCAGTGGACTAGCGGGAAGCTCCTACAATGAGCAGTTCTTC	CASSGLAGSSYNEQFF
TRBV6-5	TRBJ2-5	.	TRBD1	TGTGCCAGCACCAGGGGGACAGGGGGCTTGGCCCAGTACTTC	CASTRGTGGLAQYF
TRBV6-5	TRBJ2-7	.	.	TGTGCCAGCAGTTACTCCCGTACAGGTCCGGACGAGCAGTACTTC	CASSYSRTGPDEQYF
TRBV5-5	TRBJ2-7	.	.	TGTGCCAGCAGCCCGAGATCTCGACAGGTCTCCTACGAGCAGTACTTC	CASSPRSRQVSYEQYF
TRBV5-8	TRBJ1-1	.	.	TGTGCCAGCAGCTTGGATGGCAGGGGAAACACTGAAGCTTTCTTT	CASSLDGRGNTEAFF
TRBV28	TRBJ2-1	.	TRBD2	TGTGCCAGCAGCCCGACTAGCGGGAGTGGCAATGAGCAGTTCTTC	CASSPTSGSGNEQFF